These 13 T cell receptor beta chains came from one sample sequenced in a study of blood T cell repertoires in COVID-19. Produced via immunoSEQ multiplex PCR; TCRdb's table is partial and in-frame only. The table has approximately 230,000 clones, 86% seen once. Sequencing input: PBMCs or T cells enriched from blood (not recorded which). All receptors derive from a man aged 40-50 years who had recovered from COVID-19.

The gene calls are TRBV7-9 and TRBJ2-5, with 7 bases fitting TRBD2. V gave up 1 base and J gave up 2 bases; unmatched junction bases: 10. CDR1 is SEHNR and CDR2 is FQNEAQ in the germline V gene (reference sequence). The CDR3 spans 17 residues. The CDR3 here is CASSLEVSGWSQETQYF. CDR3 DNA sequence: TGTGCCAGCAGCTTAGAGGTTAGCGGGTGGTCGCAAGAGACCCAGTACTTC.

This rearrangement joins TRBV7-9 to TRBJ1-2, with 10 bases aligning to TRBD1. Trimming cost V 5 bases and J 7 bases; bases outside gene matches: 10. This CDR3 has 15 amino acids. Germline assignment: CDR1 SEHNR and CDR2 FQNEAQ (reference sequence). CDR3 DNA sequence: TGTGCCAGCAGCCCCGGATCAGACAGGGGGCCTGGCTACACCTTC. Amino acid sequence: CASSPGSDRGPGYTF.

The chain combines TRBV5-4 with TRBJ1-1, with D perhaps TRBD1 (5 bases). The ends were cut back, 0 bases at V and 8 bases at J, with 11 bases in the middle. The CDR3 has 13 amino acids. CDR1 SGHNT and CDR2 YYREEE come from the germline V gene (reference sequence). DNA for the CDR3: TGTGCCAGCAGCTTGGGACAGCTCAGCGAAGCTTTCTTT. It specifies CASSLGQLSEAFF.

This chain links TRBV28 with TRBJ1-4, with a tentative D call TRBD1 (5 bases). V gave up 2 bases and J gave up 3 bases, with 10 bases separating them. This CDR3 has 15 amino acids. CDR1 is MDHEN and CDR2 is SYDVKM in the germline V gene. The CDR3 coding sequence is TGTGCCAGCAGTTTACGATTGACAGCTAATGAAAAACTGTTTTTT. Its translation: CASSLRLTANEKLFF.

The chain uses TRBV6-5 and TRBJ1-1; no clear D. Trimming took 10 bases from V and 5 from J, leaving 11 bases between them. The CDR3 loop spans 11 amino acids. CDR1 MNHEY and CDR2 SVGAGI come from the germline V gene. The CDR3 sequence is CATKVRTEAFF. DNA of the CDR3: TGTGCCACCAAAGTCCGGACTGAAGCTTTCTTT.

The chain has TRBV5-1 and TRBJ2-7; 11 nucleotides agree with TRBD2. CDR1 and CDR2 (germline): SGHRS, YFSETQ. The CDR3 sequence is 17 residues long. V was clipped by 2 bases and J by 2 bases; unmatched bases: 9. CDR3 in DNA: TGCGCCAGCAGCTTCGGGCTAGCGGGGGGCCCAACCTACGAGCAGTACTTC. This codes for CASSFGLAGGPTYEQYF.

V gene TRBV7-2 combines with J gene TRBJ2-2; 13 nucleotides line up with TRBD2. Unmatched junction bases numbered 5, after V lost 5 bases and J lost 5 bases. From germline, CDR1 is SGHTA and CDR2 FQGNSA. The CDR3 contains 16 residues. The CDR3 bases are TGTGCCAGCAGCCCCGGACTAGCGGGAGTGACCGGGGAGCTGTTTTTT. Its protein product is CASSPGLAGVTGELFF.

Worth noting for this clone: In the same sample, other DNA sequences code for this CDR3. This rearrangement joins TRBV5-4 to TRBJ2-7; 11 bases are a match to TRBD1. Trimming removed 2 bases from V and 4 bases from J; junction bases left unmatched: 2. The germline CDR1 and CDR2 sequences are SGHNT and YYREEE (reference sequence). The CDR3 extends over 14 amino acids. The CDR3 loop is CASSLGQGAYEQYF. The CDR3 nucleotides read TGTGCCAGCAGCTTAGGACAGGGGGCATACGAGCAGTACTTC.

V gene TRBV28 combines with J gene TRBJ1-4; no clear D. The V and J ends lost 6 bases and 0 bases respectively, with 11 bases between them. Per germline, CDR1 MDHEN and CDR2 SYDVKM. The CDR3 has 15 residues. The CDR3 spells CASRPRLATNEKLFF. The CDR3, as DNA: TGTGCCAGCAGGCCCAGGCTTGCAACTAATGAAAAACTGTTTTTT.

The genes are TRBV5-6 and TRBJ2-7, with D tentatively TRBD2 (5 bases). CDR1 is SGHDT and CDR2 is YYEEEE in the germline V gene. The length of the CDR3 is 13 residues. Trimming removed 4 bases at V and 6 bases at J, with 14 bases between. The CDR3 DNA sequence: TGTGCCAGCAGCCCGCGGGCGGCCGTCGAGCAGTACTTC. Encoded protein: CASSPRAAVEQYF.

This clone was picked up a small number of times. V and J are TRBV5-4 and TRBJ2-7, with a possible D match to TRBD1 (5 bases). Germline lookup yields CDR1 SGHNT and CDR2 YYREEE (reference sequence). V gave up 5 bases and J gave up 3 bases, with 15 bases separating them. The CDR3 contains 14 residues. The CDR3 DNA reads TGTGCCAGCAGTCTAGTTGGGGCAGTCTACGAGCAGTACTTC. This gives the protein CASSLVGAVYEQYF.

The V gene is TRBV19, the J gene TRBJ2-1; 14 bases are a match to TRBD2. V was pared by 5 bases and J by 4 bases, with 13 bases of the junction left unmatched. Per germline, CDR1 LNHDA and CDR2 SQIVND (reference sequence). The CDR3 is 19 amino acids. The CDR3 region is CASSEHLGTSGGPYNEQFF. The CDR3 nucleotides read TGTGCCAGTAGTGAACACCTCGGGACTAGCGGGGGCCCATACAATGAGCAGTTCTTC.

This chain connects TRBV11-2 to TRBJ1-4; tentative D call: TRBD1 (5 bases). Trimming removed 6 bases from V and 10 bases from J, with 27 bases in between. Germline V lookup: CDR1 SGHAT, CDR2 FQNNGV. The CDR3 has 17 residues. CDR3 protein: CASSRMGLMDPDRKLFF. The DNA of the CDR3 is TGTGCCAGCAGTCGGATGGGACTAATGGACCCGGATCGAAAACTGTTTTTT.